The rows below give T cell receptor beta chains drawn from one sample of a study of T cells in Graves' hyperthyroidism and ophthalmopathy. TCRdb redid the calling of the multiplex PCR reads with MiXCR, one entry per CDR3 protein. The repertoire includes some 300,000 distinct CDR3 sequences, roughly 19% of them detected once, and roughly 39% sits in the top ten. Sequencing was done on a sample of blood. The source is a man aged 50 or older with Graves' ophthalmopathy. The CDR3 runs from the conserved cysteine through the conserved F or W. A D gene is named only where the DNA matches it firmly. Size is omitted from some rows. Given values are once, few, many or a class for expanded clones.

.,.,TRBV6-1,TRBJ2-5,CASSHRHQIAETQYF,TGTGCCAGCAGTCATCGACATCAAATAGCGGAGACCCAGTACTTC
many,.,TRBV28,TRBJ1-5,CASSRTTPFQPQHF,TGTGCCAGCAGCCGGACAACCCCATTCCAGCCCCAGCATTTT
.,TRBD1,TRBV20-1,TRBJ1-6,CSAPDRVVNSPLHF,TGCAGTGCCCCGGACAGGGTGGTTAATTCACCCCTCCACTTT
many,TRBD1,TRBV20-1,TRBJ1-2,CSARGGQERYGYTF,TGCAGTGCTAGAGGGGGACAGGAGCGCTATGGCTACACCTTC
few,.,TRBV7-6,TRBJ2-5,CASSLAAHETQYF,TGTGCCAGCAGCTTAGCGGCCCATGAGACCCAGTACTTC
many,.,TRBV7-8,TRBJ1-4,CASSSTREKLFF,TGTGCCAGCAGCTCGACACGGGAAAAACTGTTTTTT
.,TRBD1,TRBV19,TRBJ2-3,CASSLGQGLLGGDTQYF,TGTGCCAGTAGCCTGGGACAGGGCCTTTTAGGGGGAGATACGCAGTATTTT
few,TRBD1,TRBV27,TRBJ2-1,CASSLRRQGVYNEQFF,TGTGCCAGCAGTTTAAGACGCCAGGGGGTTTACAATGAGCAGTTCTTC
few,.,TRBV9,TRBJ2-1,CASSPRVYNEQFF,TGTGCCAGCAGCCCCCGGGTGTACAATGAGCAGTTCTTC
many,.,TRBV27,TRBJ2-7,CASSLWRGIDEQYF,TGTGCCAGCAGTTTATGGCGAGGGATCGACGAGCAGTACTTC
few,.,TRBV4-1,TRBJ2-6,CASSQSDTAGANVLTF,TGCGCCAGCAGCCAATCAGACACCGCTGGGGCCAACGTCCTGACTTTC
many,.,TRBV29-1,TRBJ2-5,CSVGAGQRLETQYF,TGCAGCGTTGGCGCAGGCCAGAGGCTAGAGACCCAGTACTTC
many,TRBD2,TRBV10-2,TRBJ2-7,CASRGGLAGSPRAYEQYF,TGCGCCAGCAGGGGGGGGCTAGCGGGGTCCCCGCGCGCCTACGAGCAGTACTTC
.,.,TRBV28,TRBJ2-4,CASSLSALRLTKNIQYF,TGTGCCAGCAGTTTATCAGCGTTGAGATTAACCAAAAACATTCAGTACTTC
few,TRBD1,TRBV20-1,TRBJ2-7,CSARRTGGGISYEQYF,TGCAGTGCTAGACGGACAGGGGGCGGTATTTCCTACGAGCAGTACTTC
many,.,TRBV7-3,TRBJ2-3,CASSSNPAGAADTQYF,TGTGCCAGCAGCTCAAATCCCGCTGGAGCGGCGGATACGCAGTATTTT
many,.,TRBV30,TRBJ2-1,CARLTVLREQFF,TGTGCCCGTCTGACGGTACTACGTGAGCAGTTCTTC
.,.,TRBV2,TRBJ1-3,CASSELAGGRSSGNTIYF,TGTGCCAGCAGTGAACTAGCGGGAGGGCGGAGCTCTGGAAACACCATATATTTT
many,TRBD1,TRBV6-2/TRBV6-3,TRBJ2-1,CASSYSGTGGIDNEQFF,TGTGCCAGCAGTTACTCGGGGACAGGGGGCATCGACAATGAGCAGTTCTTC
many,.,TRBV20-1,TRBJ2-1,CSASGDNNEQFF,TGCAGTGCTAGCGGGGACAACAATGAGCAGTTCTTC
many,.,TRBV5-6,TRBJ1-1,CASSPIPGLGGGTEAFF,TGTGCCAGCAGCCCTATCCCAGGGCTTGGAGGAGGCACTGAAGCTTTCTTT
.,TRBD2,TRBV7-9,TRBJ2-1,CASSLGKLAGSYNEQFF,TGTGCCAGCAGCTTAGGAAAGCTAGCGGGTTCCTACAATGAGCAGTTCTTC
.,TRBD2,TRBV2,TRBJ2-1,CASSELAGGSTPPHNEQFF,TGTGCCAGCAGTGAACTAGCGGGAGGATCAACCCCCCCCCACAATGAGCAGTTCTTC
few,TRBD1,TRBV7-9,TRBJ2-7,CASSNPTGSYEQYF,TGTGCCAGCAGCAACCCGACAGGGTCCTACGAGCAGTACTTC
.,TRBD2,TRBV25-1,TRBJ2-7,CASSDPSGSYEQYF,TGTGCCAGCAGTGACCCTAGCGGGAGTTACGAGCAGTACTTC
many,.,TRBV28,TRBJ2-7,CASSPPFDRTQYF,TGTGCCAGCAGCCCCCCCTTCGATAGGACGCAGTACTTC
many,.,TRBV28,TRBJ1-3,CASIKGGISGNTIYF,TGTGCCAGCATAAAGGGGGGAATCTCTGGAAACACCATATATTTT